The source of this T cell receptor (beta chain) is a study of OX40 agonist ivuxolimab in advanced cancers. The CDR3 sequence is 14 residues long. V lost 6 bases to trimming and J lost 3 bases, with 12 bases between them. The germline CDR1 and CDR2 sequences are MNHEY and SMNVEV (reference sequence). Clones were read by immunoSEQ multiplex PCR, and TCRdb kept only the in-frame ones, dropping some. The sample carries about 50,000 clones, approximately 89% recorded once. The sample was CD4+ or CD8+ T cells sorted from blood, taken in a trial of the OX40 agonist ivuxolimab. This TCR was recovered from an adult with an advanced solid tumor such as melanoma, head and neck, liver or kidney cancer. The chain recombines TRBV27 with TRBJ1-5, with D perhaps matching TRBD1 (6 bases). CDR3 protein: CASRRGGINQPQHF. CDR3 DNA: TGTGCCAGCAGAAGAGGGGGTATCAATCAGCCCCAGCATTTT.